Described below is a single T cell receptor (beta chain) sequence and its context. Seattle's enrolled individuals joined amid active infection and were then monitored longitudinally. The sample originates from a study of blood T cell repertoires in COVID-19. Study as a whole: The study drew acute and convalescent COVID-19 samples from the United States, Italy and Spain.

The V end was cut by 3 bases, the J end by 3 bases, with 9 bases between. The CDR3 is 13 amino acids. The germline V gene encodes CDR1 LGHNA and CDR2 YNFKEQ. Per the authors' pipeline: Quantification of nucleated cells was approximated via reference gene primer amplification. Assay used: immunoSEQ multiplex PCR; TCRdb lists only in-frame clones, some missing. The DNA gave D and trimming, while V, J and clone size come from that table. The data hold 250,000 to 300,000 clones, with more than 70% observed a single time. The chain carries TRBV4-2 and TRBJ2-7, with D possibly TRBD1 on 6 matching bases. Sequencing used peripheral blood. The sequence derives from a woman in her 30s with COVID-19, enrolled during active disease. As DNA, the CDR3 is TGTGCCAGCAGCCAGACAGGCGGCTACGAGCAGTACTTC. Its protein is CASSQTGGYEQYF.